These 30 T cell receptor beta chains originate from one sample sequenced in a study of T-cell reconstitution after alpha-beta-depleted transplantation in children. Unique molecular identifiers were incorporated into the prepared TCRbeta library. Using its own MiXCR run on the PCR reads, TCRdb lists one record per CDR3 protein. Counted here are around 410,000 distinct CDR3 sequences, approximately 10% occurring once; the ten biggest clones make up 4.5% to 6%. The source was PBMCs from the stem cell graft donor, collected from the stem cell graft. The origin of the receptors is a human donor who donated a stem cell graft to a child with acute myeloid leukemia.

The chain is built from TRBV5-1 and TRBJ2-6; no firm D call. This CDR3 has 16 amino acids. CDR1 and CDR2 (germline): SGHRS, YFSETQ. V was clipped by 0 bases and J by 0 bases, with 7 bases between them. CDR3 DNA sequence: TGCGCCAGCAGCTTGGCGCGGAGCTCTGGGGCCAACGTCCTGACTTTC. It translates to CASSLARSSGANVLTF. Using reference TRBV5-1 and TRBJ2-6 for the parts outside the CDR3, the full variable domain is KAGVTQTPRYLIKTRGQQVTLSCSPISGHRSVSWYQQTPGQGLQFLFEYFSETQRNKGNFPGRFSGRQFSNSRSEMNVSTLELGDSALYLCASSLARSSGANVLTFGAGSRLTVL.

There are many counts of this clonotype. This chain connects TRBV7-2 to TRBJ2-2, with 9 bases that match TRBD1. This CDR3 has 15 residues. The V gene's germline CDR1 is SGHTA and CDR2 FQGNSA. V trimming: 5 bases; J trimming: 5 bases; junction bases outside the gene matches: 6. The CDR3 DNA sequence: TGTGCCAGCAGCCTACAGGGGGCTAGTACCGGGGAGCTGTTTTTT. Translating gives CASSLQGASTGELFF. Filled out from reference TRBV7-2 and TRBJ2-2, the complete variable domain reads GAGVSQSPSNKVTEKGKDVELRCDPISGHTALYWYRQSLGQGLEFLIYFQGNSAPDKSGLPSDRFSAERTGGSVSTLTIQRTQQEDSAVYLCASSLQGASTGELFFGEGSRLTVL.

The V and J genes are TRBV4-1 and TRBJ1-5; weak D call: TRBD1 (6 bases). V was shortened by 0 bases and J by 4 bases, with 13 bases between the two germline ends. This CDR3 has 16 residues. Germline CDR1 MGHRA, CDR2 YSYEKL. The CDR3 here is CASSQEPGASNQPQHF. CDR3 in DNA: TGCGCCAGCAGCCAAGAACCAGGGGCAAGTAATCAGCCCCAGCATTTT.

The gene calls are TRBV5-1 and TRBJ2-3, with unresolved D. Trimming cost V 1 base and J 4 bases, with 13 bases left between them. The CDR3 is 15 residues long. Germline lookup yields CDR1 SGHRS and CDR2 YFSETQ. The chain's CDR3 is CASSLPSSPPDTQYF. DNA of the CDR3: TGCGCCAGCAGCTTGCCTAGTTCCCCCCCAGATACGCAGTATTTT.

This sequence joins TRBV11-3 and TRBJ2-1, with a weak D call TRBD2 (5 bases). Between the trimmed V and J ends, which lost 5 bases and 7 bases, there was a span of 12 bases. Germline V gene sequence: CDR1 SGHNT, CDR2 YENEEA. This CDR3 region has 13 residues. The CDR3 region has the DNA TGTGCCAGCAGCCCCGGAGGAGTTAATGAGCAGTTCTTC. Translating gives CASSPGGVNEQFF.

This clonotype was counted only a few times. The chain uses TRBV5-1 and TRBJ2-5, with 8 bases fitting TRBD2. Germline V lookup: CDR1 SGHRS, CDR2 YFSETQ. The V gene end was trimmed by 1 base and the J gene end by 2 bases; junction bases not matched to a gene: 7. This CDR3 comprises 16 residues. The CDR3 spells CASSLNGGGRQETQYF. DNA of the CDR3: TGCGCCAGCAGCTTGAACGGCGGGGGGCGGCAAGAGACCCAGTACTTC.

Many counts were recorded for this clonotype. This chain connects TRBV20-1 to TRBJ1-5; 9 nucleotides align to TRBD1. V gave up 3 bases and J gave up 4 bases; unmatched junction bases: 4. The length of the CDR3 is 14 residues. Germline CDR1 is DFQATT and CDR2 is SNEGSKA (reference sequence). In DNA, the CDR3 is TGCAGTGCTAGCGGGGACAGGGAGAATCAGCCCCAGCATTTT. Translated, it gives CSASGDRENQPQHF.

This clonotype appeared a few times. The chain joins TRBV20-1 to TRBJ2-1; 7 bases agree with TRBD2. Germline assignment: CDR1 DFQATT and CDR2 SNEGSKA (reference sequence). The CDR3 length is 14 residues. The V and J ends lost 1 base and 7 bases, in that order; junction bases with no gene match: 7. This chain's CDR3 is CSARGGGSSNEQFF. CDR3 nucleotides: TGCAGTGCTAGAGGAGGCGGGAGTTCGAATGAGCAGTTCTTC.

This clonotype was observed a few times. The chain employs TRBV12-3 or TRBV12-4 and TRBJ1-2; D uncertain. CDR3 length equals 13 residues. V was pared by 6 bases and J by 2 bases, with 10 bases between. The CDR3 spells CASRKTENYGYTF. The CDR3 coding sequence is TGTGCCAGCAGGAAAACAGAGAACTATGGCTACACCTTC.

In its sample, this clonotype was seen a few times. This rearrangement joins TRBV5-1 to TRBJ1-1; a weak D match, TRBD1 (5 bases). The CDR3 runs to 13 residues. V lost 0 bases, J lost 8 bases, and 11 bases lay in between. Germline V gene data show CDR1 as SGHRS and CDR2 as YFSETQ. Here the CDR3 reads CASSLGPGQEAFF. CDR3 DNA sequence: TGCGCCAGCAGCTTGGGCCCAGGGCAGGAAGCTTTCTTT.

The CDR3 region is CASSYSGVSQETQYF. CDR3 DNA: TGTGCCAGCAGCTACTCGGGGGTATCCCAAGAGACCCAGTACTTC. The chain recombines TRBV7-2 with TRBJ2-5; D may be TRBD2 (6 bases). There are 15 residues in the CDR3. The V end lost 4 bases, the J end lost 1 base, and 13 bases lay between the germline ends. Germline CDR1 and CDR2: SGHTA and FQGNSA.

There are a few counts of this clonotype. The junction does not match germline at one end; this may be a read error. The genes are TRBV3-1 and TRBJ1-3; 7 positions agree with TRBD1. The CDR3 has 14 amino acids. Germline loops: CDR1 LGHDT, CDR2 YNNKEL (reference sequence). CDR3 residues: CASSGDRPGSTIYF. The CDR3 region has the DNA TGTGCCAGCAGCGGGGACAGACCGGGAAGCACCATATATTTT.

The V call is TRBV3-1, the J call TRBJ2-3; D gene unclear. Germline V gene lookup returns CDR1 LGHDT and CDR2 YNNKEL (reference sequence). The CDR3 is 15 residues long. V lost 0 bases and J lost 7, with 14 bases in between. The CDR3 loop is CASSQEGVHPNTQYF. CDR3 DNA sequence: TGTGCCAGCAGCCAAGAGGGTGTACATCCCAATACGCAGTATTTT.

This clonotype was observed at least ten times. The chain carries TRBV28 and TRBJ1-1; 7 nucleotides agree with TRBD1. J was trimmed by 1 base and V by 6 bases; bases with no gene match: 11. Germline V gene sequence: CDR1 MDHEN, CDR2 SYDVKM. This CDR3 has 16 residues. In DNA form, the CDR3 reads TGTGCCAGCAGATATAGGGACAGTAAGGGGAACACTGAAGCTTTCTTT. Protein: CASRYRDSKGNTEAFF.

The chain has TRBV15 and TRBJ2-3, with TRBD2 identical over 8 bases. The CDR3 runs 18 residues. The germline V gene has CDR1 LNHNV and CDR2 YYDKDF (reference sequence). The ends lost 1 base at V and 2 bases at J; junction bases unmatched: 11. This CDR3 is CATSRAGRQRGNTDTQYF. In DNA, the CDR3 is TGTGCCACCAGCAGAGCGGGACGGCAGCGGGGGAACACAGATACGCAGTATTTT.

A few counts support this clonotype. CDR3 bases: TGTGCCAGCAGCCAAGATGGTGGACTAGCAGGCAATGAGCAGTTCTTC. Its translation is CASSQDGGLAGNEQFF. The rearrangement links TRBV4-2 to TRBJ2-1, with TRBD2 identical over 8 bases. The CDR3 runs 16 residues. The V gene end was trimmed by 0 bases and the J gene end by 6 bases; junction bases not matched to a gene: 7. Looked up from germline, CDR1 is LGHNA and CDR2 is YNFKEQ.

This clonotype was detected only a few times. The CDR3 sequence: CASSLIAGRSYNEQFF. As DNA, the CDR3 is TGCGCCAGCAGCTTGATAGCGGGGCGCTCCTACAATGAGCAGTTCTTC. V usage is TRBV5-1 and J usage is TRBJ2-1; 8 bases agree with TRBD2. Germline values: CDR1 SGHRS, CDR2 YFSETQ. V dropped 1 base and J dropped 0; count of bases not matched to a gene: 3. The CDR3 consists of 16 residues.

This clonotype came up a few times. This CDR3 reads CSVARTSGEGYEQYF. The CDR3 DNA sequence: TGCAGCGTCGCTAGGACTAGCGGAGAAGGATACGAGCAGTACTTC. The chain has TRBV29-1 and TRBJ2-7; TRBD2 matches at 10 bases. The CDR3 runs to 15 residues. Trimming took 6 bases from V and 4 from J; bases not matched to a gene: 12. The germline V gene has CDR1 SQVTM and CDR2 ANQGSEA.

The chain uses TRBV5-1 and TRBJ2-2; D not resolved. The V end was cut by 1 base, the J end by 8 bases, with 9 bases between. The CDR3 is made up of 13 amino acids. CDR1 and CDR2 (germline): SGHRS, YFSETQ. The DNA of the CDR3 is TGCGCCAGCAGCTTGATAGAGTCGGGGGAGCTGTTTTTT. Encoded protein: CASSLIESGELFF.

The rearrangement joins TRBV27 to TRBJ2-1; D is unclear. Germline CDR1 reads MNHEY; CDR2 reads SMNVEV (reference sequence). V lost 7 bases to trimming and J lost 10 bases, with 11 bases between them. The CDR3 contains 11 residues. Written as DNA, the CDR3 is TGTGCCAGCATTCTTGGGGTGGAGCAGTTCTTC. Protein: CASILGVEQFF.

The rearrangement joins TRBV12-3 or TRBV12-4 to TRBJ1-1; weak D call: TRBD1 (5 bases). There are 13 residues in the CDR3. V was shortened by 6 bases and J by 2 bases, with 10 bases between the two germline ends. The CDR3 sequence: CASRTRENTEAFF. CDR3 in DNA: TGTGCCAGCAGAACCAGGGAAAACACTGAAGCTTTCTTT.

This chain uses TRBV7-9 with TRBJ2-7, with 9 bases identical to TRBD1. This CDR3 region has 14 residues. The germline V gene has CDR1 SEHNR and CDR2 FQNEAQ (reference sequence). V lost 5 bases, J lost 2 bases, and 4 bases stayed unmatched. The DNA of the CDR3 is TGTGCCAGCAGCAGACAGGGGGGCCCCTACGAGCAGTACGTC. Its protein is CASSRQGGPYEQYV.

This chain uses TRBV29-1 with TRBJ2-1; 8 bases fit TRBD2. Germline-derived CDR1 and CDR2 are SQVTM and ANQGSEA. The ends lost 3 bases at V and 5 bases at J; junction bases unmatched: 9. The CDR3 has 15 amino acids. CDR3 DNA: TGCAGCGTTGAGGCTAGCGGGTGGGGTCACAATGAGCAGTTCTTC. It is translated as CSVEASGWGHNEQFF.

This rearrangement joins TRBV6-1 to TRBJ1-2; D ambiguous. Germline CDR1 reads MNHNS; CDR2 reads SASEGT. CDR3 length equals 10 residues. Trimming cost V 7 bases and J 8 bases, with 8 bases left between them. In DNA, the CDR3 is TGTGCCAGCACCCTGGGGGGCTACACCTTC. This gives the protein CASTLGGYTF.

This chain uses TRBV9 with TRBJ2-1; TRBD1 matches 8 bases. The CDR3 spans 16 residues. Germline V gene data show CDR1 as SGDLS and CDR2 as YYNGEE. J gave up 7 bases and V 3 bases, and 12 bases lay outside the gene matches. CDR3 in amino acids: CASSAGQATPRNEQFF. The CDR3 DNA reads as TGTGCCAGCAGCGCGGGACAGGCCACCCCCCGGAATGAGCAGTTCTTC.

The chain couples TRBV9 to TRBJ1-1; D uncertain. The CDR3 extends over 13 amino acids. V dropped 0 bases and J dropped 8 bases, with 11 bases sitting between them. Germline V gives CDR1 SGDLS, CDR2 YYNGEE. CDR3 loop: CASSVDWAGEAFF. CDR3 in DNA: TGTGCCAGCAGCGTAGATTGGGCAGGCGAAGCTTTCTTT. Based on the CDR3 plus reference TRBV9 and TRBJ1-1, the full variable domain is DSGVTQTPKHLITATGQRVTLRCSPRSGDLSVYWYQQSLDQGLQFLIQYYNGEERAKGNILERFSAQQFPDLHSELNLSSLELGDSALYFCASSVDWAGEAFFGQGTRLTVV.

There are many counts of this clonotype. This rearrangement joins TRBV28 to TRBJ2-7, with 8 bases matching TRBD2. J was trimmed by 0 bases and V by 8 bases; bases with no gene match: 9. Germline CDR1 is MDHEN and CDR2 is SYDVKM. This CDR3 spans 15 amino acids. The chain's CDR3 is CASAGERGISYEQYF. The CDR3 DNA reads TGTGCCAGCGCAGGGGAGCGGGGGATCTCCTACGAGCAGTACTTC.

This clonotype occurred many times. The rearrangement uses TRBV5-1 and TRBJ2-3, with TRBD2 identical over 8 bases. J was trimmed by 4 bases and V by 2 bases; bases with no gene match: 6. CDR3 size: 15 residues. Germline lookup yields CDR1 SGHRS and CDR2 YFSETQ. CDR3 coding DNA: TGCGCCAGCAGCTTTGGGCTAGCGGGTCCAGATACGCAGTATTTT. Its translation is CASSFGLAGPDTQYF.

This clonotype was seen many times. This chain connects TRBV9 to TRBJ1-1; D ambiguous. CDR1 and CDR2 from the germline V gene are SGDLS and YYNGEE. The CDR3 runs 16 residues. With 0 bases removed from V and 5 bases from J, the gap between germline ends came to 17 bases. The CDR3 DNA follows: TGTGCCAGCAGCGTAGGGGCAGCCCAAGTAAGGACTGAAGCTTTCTTT. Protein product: CASSVGAAQVRTEAFF.

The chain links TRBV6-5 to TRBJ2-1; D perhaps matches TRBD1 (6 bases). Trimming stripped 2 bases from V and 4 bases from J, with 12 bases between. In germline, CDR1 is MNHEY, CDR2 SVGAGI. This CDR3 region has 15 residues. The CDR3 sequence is CASSYGQGRYNEQFF. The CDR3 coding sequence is TGTGCCAGCAGTTACGGCCAGGGGAGATACAATGAGCAGTTCTTC.